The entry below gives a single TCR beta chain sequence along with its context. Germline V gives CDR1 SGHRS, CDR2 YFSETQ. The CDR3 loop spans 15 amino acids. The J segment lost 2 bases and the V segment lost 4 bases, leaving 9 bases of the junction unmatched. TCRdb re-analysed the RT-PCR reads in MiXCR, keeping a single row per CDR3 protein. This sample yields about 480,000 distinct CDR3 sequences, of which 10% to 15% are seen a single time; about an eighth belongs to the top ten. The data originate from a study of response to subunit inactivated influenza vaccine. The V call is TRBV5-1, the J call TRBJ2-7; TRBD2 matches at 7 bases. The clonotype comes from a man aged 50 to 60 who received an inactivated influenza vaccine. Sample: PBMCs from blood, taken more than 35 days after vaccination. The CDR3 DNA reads TGCGCCAGCAGCCCCCTGCGAGCGGGGACCTACGAGCAGTACTTC. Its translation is CASSPLRAGTYEQYF.